The 25 T cell receptor beta chains below come from one sample, sequenced in a study of T-cell memory formation after mild COVID-19. TCRdb reprocessed the 5' RACE reads with MiXCR, giving one entry per CDR3 protein. The table lists 100,000 to 150,000 distinct CDR3 sequences, 5% to 6.5% of them singletons. The specimen sequenced was PBMCs or a T cell subset sorted from them (not recorded which). The receptors were gathered from an adult woman who had mild COVID-19 (a few samples of this study predate the infection). Cell type and time point are not known.

This clonotype showed up just a few times. The chain recombines TRBV11-2 with TRBJ2-7; 7 nucleotides align to TRBD2. This CDR3 spans 15 amino acids. V lost 5 bases and J lost 0; bases outside the gene matches: 7. Germline CDR1 SGHAT, CDR2 FQNNGV. CDR3 loop: CASSGSGLYSYEQYF. CDR3 in DNA: TGTGCCAGCAGCGGTTCGGGACTATACTCCTACGAGCAGTACTTC.

This chain links TRBV7-9 with TRBJ2-3, with no clear D. Germline assignment: CDR1 SEHNR and CDR2 FQNEAQ (reference sequence). V lost 6 bases to trimming and J lost 0 bases, with 4 bases between them. This CDR3 has 12 amino acids. The CDR3 DNA is TGTGCCAGCAGAACTAGCACAGATACGCAGTATTTT. Amino acids: CASRTSTDTQYF.

This clonotype was seen only a few times. The chain couples TRBV7-7 to TRBJ2-7, with D unresolved. Germline lookup yields CDR1 SSHAT and CDR2 FNYEAQ (reference sequence). The CDR3 spans 15 residues. Deletions cut 5 bases from V and 1 base from J, with 15 bases between. CDR3 amino acids: CASSPGSVASYEQYF. The CDR3 nucleotides read TGTGCCAGCAGCCCGGGTTCGGTGGCATCCTACGAGCAGTACTTC.

This clonotype has a handful of counts. This sequence joins TRBV9 and TRBJ1-6, with D hard to call. Germline V gene data show CDR1 as SGDLS and CDR2 as YYNGEE. V was shortened by 0 bases and J by 1 base, with 11 bases between the two germline ends. CDR3 length equals 17 residues. The CDR3: CASSVALRISYNSPLHF. The DNA of the CDR3 is TGTGCCAGCAGCGTAGCCCTCAGGATTTCCTATAATTCACCCCTCCACTTT.

Ten or more counts support this clonotype. This chain uses TRBV27 with TRBJ2-7; 10 bases are a match to TRBD2. This CDR3 is built from 13 residues. Germline loops: CDR1 MNHEY, CDR2 SMNVEV (reference sequence). J gave up 6 bases and V 3 bases, and 2 bases lay outside the gene matches. The CDR3 is CASSFIAGGEQYF. CDR3 nucleotide sequence: TGTGCCAGCAGTTTCATAGCGGGAGGCGAGCAGTACTTC.

The genes are TRBV7-9 and TRBJ2-1, with a weak D call TRBD2 (6 bases). This CDR3 is 15 amino acids long. V lost 3 bases to trimming and J lost 6 bases, with 15 bases between them. The V gene's germline CDR1 is SEHNR and CDR2 FQNEAQ (reference sequence). CDR3 coding DNA: TGTGCCAGCAGCTTCCAGGCGGGATGGAGCAATGAGCAGTTCTTC. Its translation: CASSFQAGWSNEQFF. Looking up the rest from reference TRBV7-9 and TRBJ2-1 gives the full variable domain: DTGVSQNPRHKITKRGQNVTFRCDPISEHNRLYWYRQTLGQGPEFLTYFQNEAQLEKSRLLSDRFSAERPKGSFSTLEIQRTEQGDSAMYLCASSFQAGWSNEQFFGPGTRLTVL.

This clonotype was recorded many times. The V gene is TRBV5-1, the J gene TRBJ2-1; unclear D gene. V shed 5 bases and J shed 0 bases, with 9 bases lying between them. Germline CDR1 reads SGHRS; CDR2 reads YFSETQ. The CDR3 spans 14 residues. CDR3 in DNA: TGCGCCAGCAGAATGCAGAGCTCCTACAATGAGCAGTTCTTC. Protein: CASRMQSSYNEQFF.

The chain is built from TRBV29-1 and TRBJ1-1, with a weak D call TRBD1 (6 bases). V was trimmed by 7 bases and J by 10 bases, leaving 19 bases between them. This CDR3 is 12 amino acids long. Germline V CDR1 and CDR2: SQVTM, ANQGSEA. This chain's CDR3 is CSASLTGSGAFF. In nucleotides, the CDR3 is TGCAGCGCCTCCTTAACAGGGTCCGGAGCTTTCTTT.

J is TRBJ1-5 and V is TRBV12-3 or TRBV12-4, with TRBD1 as a possible D gene (5 bases). This CDR3 spans 16 amino acids. The V gene lost 5 bases and the J gene lost 2 bases, with 16 bases spanning the gap. The CDR3 is CASSVGTPGGNQPQHF. The CDR3 nucleotides read TGTGCCAGCAGTGTCGGGACTCCGGGGGGCAATCAGCCCCAGCATTTT.

This clonotype was seen ten or more times. This rearrangement joins TRBV7-2 to TRBJ1-6, with unresolved D. V dropped 3 bases and J dropped 9 bases, with 6 bases sitting between them. CDR1 is SGHTA and CDR2 is FQGNSA in the germline V gene. The CDR3 contains 12 residues. CDR3 sequence (DNA): TGTGCCAGCAGCTTCCCGGGTTCACCCCTCCACTTT. Translation: CASSFPGSPLHF.

This clonotype was counted between two and nine times. The V gene is TRBV24-1, the J gene TRBJ1-5; D is uncertain. The CDR3 is made up of 16 amino acids. Germline CDR1 and CDR2: KGHDR and SFDVKD. V shed 4 bases and J shed 1 base, with 13 bases lying between them. The CDR3 DNA reads as TGTGCCACCAGTGACCCCGGCCGGGGAAGCAATCAGCCCCAGCATTTT. Encoded protein: CATSDPGRGSNQPQHF.

This rearrangement joins TRBV7-2 to TRBJ2-2; 8 nucleotides align to TRBD2. The germline CDR1 and CDR2 sequences are SGHTA and FQGNSA. The CDR3 length is 17 residues. V shed 8 bases and J 4 bases; nucleotides not matched to a gene: 15. CDR3 nucleotide sequence: TGTGCCAGCGGAACTTCGGTGACAGCGGGAGTCACCGGGGAGCTGTTTTTT. Its protein is CASGTSVTAGVTGELFF.

The rearrangement uses TRBV7-3 and TRBJ2-7; TRBD2 agrees at 7 bases. The CDR3 sequence is 15 residues long. Germline CDR1 is SGHTA and CDR2 is FQGTGA. V lost 0 bases, J lost 5 bases, and 7 bases stayed unmatched. CDR3 nucleotides: TGTGCCAGCAGCTTAACAGGCGGGAGTATCGACGAGCAGTACTTC. Protein product: CASSLTGGSIDEQYF.

This clonotype has ten or more counts. The chain links TRBV10-3 to TRBJ2-1, with 7 nucleotides matching TRBD1. V lost 11 bases to trimming and J lost 4 bases; unmatched junction nucleotides: 8. Germline V gives CDR1 ENHRY, CDR2 SYGVKD. CDR3 size: 13 residues. CDR3 region: CASQGEGYNEQFF. CDR3 bases: TGTGCCTCCCAGGGGGAAGGATACAATGAGCAGTTCTTC.

This clonotype was seen repeatedly, ten times or more. This chain joins TRBV5-1 and TRBJ2-1; D is possibly TRBD1 or TRBD2 (5 bases each). CDR1 is SGHRS and CDR2 is YFSETQ in the germline V gene. V dropped 1 base and J dropped 9 bases, with 20 bases sitting between them. The CDR3 extends over 16 amino acids. CDR3 sequence reads: CASSLTGTTRGGEQFF. The CDR3 DNA reads TGCGCCAGCAGCTTGACCGGGACCACGCGCGGCGGTGAGCAGTTCTTC.

This clonotype came up many times. V and J are TRBV12-3 or TRBV12-4 and TRBJ1-2; D may be TRBD1 (6 bases). The CDR3 extends over 15 amino acids. V lost 6 bases and J lost 4, with 18 bases in between. Here the CDR3 DNA reads TGTGCCAGCAGCTTCCCGGGGGGGGGCTCCTATGGCTACACCTTC. This encodes CASSFPGGGSYGYTF.

The chain joins TRBV3-1 to TRBJ1-1, with D possibly TRBD1 on 6 matching bases. V was clipped by 3 bases and J by 4 bases, with 12 bases between them. Germline CDR1 is LGHDT and CDR2 is YNNKEL (reference sequence). The CDR3 is made up of 14 amino acids. In DNA form, the CDR3 reads TGTGCCAGCAGCCAGATCGGGGGCCCCACTGAAGCTTTCTTT. Its translation is CASSQIGGPTEAFF.

The V call is TRBV12-3 or TRBV12-4, the J call TRBJ2-2, with D maybe TRBD2 (6 bases). The V gene lost 7 bases and the J gene lost 4 bases, with 13 bases spanning the gap. This CDR3 region has 14 residues. CDR3 bases: TGTGCCAGCACCAATCTGGAGGGCACCGGGGAGCTGTTTTTT. Protein product: CASTNLEGTGELFF.

The table lists this clonotype with a few counts. This chain uses TRBV19 with TRBJ1-6; TRBD1 matches 12 bases. Germline CDR1 is LNHDA and CDR2 is SQIVND (reference sequence). The CDR3 totals 14 residues. J was trimmed by 10 bases and V by 10 bases; bases with no gene match: 8. CDR3 in DNA: TGTGCCACCGAAGTGGGACAGGGGGCCTCACCCCTCCACTTT. As protein: CATEVGQGASPLHF.

This clonotype was found many times. The chain is built from TRBV7-3 and TRBJ2-3; 7 bases are a match to TRBD1. The CDR3 has 14 amino acids. Germline CDR1 and CDR2: SGHTA and FQGTGA. With 1 base clipped from V and 3 bases from J, the junction kept 1 base outside the gene matches. The CDR3 spells CASSLRQGTDTQYF. The CDR3 nucleotides are TGTGCCAGCAGCTTAAGACAGGGAACAGATACGCAGTATTTT.

The sample holds a few counts of this clonotype. J is TRBJ2-5 and V is TRBV20-1, with D unresolved. Germline CDR1 is DFQATT and CDR2 is SNEGSKA (reference sequence). V lost 6 bases, J lost 2 bases, and 7 bases lay in between. The CDR3 loop spans 11 amino acids. The DNA for the CDR3 is TGCAGTGCCCGTCCTCAAGAGACCCAGTACTTC. Translated, it gives CSARPQETQYF.

This clonotype was detected a few times. The chain uses TRBV5-1 and TRBJ1-5, with a weak D call TRBD1 (6 bases). CDR1 is SGHRS and CDR2 is YFSETQ in the germline V gene. This CDR3 region has 16 residues. V was trimmed by 4 bases and J by 6 bases, leaving 20 bases between them. This CDR3 reads CASSAPRGSNTQPQHF. The CDR3 DNA is TGCGCCAGCAGCGCGCCCAGGGGTTCAAACACTCAGCCCCAGCATTTT. Complete variable domain (other parts from reference TRBV5-1 and TRBJ1-5): KAGVTQTPRYLIKTRGQQVTLSCSPISGHRSVSWYQQTPGQGLQFLFEYFSETQRNKGNFPGRFSGRQFSNSRSEMNVSTLELGDSALYLCASSAPRGSNTQPQHFGDGTRLSIL.

This clonotype was detected ten times or more. This rearrangement joins TRBV7-2 to TRBJ2-7; TRBD1 matches at 9 bases. The CDR3 is 14 amino acids. The V gene end was trimmed by 6 bases and the J gene end by 1 base; junction bases not matched to a gene: 4. Looked up from germline, CDR1 is SGHTA and CDR2 is FQGNSA. For the CDR3, the DNA is TGTGCCAGCAGAACTGGACAGGGGTCCTACGAGCAGTACTTC. Translating gives CASRTGQGSYEQYF.

This clonotype was seen more than once but under ten times. The J gene is TRBJ1-5, the V gene TRBV12-3 or TRBV12-4, with D possibly matching TRBD1 (5 bases). The CDR3 runs 13 residues. Trimming took off 6 bases at V and 7 bases at J, with 13 bases between the two ends. In DNA form, the CDR3 reads TGTGCCAGCAGGGGGCAGGGAGTCCAGCCCCAGCATTTT. Amino acids: CASRGQGVQPQHF.

V is TRBV7-2 and J is TRBJ1-1; TRBD1 matches 8 bases. Germline V gene data show CDR1 as SGHTA and CDR2 as FQGNSA. Trimming at V came to 3 bases and at J to 0 bases, leaving 3 bases not matched to a gene. The CDR3 consists of 15 residues. CDR3 residues: CASSFRQGMNTEAFF. CDR3 DNA sequence: TGTGCCAGCAGCTTTCGACAGGGGATGAACACTGAAGCTTTCTTT.